The present TCR beta chain was sequenced within a study of cytomegalovirus exposure and HLA in healthy donors. J lost 4 bases, V lost 8 bases, and 5 bases had no gene match. This CDR3 contains 14 residues. CDR1 and CDR2 (germline): MGHDK, SYGVNS. The PCR contained 60 Vbeta and 13 Jbeta primers. The data were produced by immunoSEQ multiplex PCR, yet TCRdb's version contains in-frame clones alone and is incomplete. The sample consists of roughly 180,000 clones, approximately 88% of them appearing once. Source material: PBMCs. This chain uses TRBV25-1 with TRBJ2-5; 12 bases line up with TRBD1. This sequence was found in a boy between 10 and 17 years old in good health and CMV-seronegative. The CDR3 sequence: CASAGTGGPETQYF. Here the CDR3 DNA reads TGTGCCAGCGCCGGGACAGGGGGCCCAGAGACCCAGTACTTC.